This T cell receptor (beta chain) is drawn from a study of molecular identifiers for immune sequencing clone quantification. TCRdb independently ran MiXCR on the PCR reads; one entry per CDR3 protein. Counted here are around 480,000 distinct CDR3 sequences, about a fifth occurring once; the ten biggest clones make up 0.65% to 0.95%. Whole-study results and caveats: Barcode collisions between identical TCR molecules could shrink estimates of highly expanded clone sizes. In naive cells, clones above 20 RNA copies held under 1% of molecules, whereas in effector cells they held over 99%.

The CDR3 length is 13 residues. CDR1 and CDR2 from the germline V gene are SEHNR and FQNEAQ (reference sequence). Trimming stripped 6 bases from V and 5 bases from J, with 11 bases between. Sequencing libraries of naive CD8 cells derived from approximately 20,000 to 1,000,000 sorted cells with 10%, 30% or 50% RNA. A word on this clonotype: Its target is unknown.

V usage is TRBV7-9 and J usage is TRBJ2-1, with D perhaps TRBD1 (6 bases). Sequences were obtained from naive CD8+ T cells from blood, with Jurkat cell RNA spiked in. Subset described: FACS-sorted CD8+CD4-CCR7+CD45RA+ naive T cells. The source of this sequence is a human donor in good health. Some libraries in this study had Jurkat cell RNA spiked in. CDR3: CASRSGHHNEQFF. CDR3 nucleotides: TGTGCCAGCAGGTCGGGACACCACAATGAGCAGTTCTTC.